The clone carrying this T cell receptor beta chain came up a few times. Its cognate antigen is unknown. The data are from a study of cytomegalovirus exposure and HLA in healthy donors. Whole-study results and caveats: Apparent HLA restriction characterized most CMV-associated TCR beta chains in a later analysis. For TCR beta chains, V- and J-gene trimming was later linked to a missense DCLRE1C variant. Cytomegalovirus-associated TCR beta chains were listed, numbering under 200.

The CDR3 spans 16 residues. V was clipped by 3 bases and J by 5 bases, with 21 bases between them. The germline V gene encodes CDR1 SGHRS and CDR2 YFSETQ. Amplification used 60 Vbeta primers and 13 Jbeta primers. Original processing methods: In a later analysis, the count reached about 82 million unique TCR beta chains, with approximately 10 million shared. The table came from immunoSEQ multiplex PCR; TCRdb's copy has only in-frame clones and leaves some out. Clone size and V and J calls were adopted from that table, with D and trimming inferred from the DNA. The table shows under 150,000 clones, with around 84% occurring only once.

J is TRBJ2-7 and V is TRBV5-1; D uncertain. This TCR came from a woman aged 25 to 45 in good health and CMV-seropositive. Sequenced input: PBMCs. The CDR3 loop reads CASSSWARQSPNEQYF. The DNA for the CDR3 is TGCGCCAGCAGCTCCTGGGCCCGACAATCGCCCAACGAGCAGTACTTC.